This T cell receptor (beta chain) was sequenced in a study of CD8 T cells in Susac syndrome. Those who served as multiple sclerosis controls were treatment-naive patients with stable or active relapsing-remitting disease. CDR3 length: 16 amino acids. The germline gives CDR1 PRHDT, CDR2 FYEKMQ (reference sequence). V was cut by 0 bases and J by 8 bases, with 14 bases left in between. About 0.5 to 1 ug RNA was reverse transcribed with random hexamers. TCR beta CDR3 was amplified by immunoSEQ covering 54 Vbeta and 13 Jbeta. In TCRdb, the immunoSEQ multiplex PCR reads were re-called with MiXCR into one record per CDR3 protein. The repertoire holds 150,000 or so distinct CDR3 sequences, roughly 94% seen once, with about 0.19% in the top ten.

The chain carries TRBV13 and TRBJ1-6; D gene uncertain. This TCR was recovered from a human donor with multiple sclerosis. Specimen: CD8+ T cells from PBMCs. The CDR3 loop is CASSLGVGKRDSPLHF. DNA of the CDR3: TGTGCCAGCAGCTTAGGGGTAGGGAAGAGGGATTCACCCCTCCACTTT.